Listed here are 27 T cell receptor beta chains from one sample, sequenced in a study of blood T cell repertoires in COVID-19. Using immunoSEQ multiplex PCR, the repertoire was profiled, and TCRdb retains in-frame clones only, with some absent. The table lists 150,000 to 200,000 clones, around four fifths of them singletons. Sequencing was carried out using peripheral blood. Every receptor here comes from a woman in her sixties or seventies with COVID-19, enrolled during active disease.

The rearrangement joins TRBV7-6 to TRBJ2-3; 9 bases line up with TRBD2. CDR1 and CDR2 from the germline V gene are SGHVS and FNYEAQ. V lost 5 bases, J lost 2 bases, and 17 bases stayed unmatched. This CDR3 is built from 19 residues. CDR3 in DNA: TGTGCCAGCAGCCCCGCCCCCCGCGGGTTAGCGGGAGTCACAGATACGCAGTATTTT. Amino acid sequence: CASSPAPRGLAGVTDTQYF.

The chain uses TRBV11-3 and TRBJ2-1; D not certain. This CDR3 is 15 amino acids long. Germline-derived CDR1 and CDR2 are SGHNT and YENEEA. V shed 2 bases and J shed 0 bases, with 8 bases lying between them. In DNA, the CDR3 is TGTGCCAGCAGCTTACACTCGAGCTCCTACAATGAGCAGTTCTTC. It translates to CASSLHSSSYNEQFF.

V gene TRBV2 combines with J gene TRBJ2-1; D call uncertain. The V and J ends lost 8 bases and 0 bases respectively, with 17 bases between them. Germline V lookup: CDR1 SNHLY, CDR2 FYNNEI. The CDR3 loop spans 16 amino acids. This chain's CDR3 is CASGLELTRSYNEQFF. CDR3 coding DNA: TGTGCCAGCGGTCTAGAACTGACCCGCTCCTACAATGAGCAGTTCTTC. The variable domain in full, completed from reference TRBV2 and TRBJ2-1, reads EPEVTQTPSHQVTQMGQEVILRCVPISNHLYFYWYRQILGQKVEFLVSFYNNEISEKSEIFDDQFSVERPDGSNFTLKIRSTKLEDSAMYFCASGLELTRSYNEQFFGPGTRLTVL.

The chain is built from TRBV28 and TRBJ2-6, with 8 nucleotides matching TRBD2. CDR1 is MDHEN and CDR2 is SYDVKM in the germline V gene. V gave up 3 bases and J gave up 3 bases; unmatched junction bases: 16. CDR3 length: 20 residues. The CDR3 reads CASSFPLQRGTSYGANVLTF. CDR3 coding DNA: TGTGCCAGCAGTTTTCCCTTACAGCGGGGGACTTCCTATGGGGCCAACGTCCTGACTTTC.

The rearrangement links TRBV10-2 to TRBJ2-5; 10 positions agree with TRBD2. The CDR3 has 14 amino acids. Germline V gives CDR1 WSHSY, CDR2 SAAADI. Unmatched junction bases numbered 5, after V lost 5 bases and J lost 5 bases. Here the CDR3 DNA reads TGCGCCAGCAGTCTACTAGCGGGATCGGAGACCCAGTACTTC. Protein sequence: CASSLLAGSETQYF.

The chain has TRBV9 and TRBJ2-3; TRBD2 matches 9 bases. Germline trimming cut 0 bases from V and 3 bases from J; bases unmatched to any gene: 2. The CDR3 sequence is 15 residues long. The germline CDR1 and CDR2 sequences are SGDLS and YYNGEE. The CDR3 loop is CASSVVAGVTDTQYF. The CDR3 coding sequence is TGTGCCAGCAGCGTAGTAGCGGGAGTGACAGATACGCAGTATTTT.

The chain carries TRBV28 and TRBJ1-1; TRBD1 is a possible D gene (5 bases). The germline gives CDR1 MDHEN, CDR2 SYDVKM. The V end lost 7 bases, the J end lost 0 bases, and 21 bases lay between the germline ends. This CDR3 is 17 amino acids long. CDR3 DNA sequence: TGTGCCAGCACCTTGAGCGGGGCGGCCAATATGAACACTGAAGCTTTCTTT. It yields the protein CASTLSGAANMNTEAFF.

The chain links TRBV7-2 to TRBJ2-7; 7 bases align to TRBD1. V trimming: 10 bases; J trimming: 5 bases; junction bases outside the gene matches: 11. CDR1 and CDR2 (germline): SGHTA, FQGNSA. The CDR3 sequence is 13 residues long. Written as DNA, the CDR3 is TGTGCCACCCACCCGACAGGGATCAACGAGCAGTACTTC. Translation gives CATHPTGINEQYF.

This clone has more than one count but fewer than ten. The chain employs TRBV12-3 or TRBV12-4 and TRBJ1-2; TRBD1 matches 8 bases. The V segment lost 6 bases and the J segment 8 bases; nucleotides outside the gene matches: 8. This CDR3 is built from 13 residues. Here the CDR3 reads CASRPGQVGGYTF. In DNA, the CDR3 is TGTGCCAGCAGACCGGGACAGGTGGGAGGCTACACCTTC.

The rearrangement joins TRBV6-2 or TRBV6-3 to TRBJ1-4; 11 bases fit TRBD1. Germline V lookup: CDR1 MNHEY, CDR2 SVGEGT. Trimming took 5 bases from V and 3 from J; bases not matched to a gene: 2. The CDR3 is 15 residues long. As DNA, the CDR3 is TGTGCCAGCAGTGGACAGGGGGCGGCTAATGAAAAACTGTTTTTT. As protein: CASSGQGAANEKLFF.

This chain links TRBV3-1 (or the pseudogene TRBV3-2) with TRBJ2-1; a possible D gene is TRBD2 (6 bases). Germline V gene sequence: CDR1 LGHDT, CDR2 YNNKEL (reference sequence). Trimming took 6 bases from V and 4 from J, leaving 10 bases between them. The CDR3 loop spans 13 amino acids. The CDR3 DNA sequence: TGTGCCAGCAGTAGGAGGGCATACAATGAGCAGTTCTTC. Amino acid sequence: CASSRRAYNEQFF.

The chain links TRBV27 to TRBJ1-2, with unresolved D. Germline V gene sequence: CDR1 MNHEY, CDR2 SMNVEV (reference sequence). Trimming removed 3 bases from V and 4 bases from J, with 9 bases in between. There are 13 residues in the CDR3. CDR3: CASSFGEAYGYTF. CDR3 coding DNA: TGTGCCAGCAGTTTCGGCGAGGCCTATGGCTACACCTTC.

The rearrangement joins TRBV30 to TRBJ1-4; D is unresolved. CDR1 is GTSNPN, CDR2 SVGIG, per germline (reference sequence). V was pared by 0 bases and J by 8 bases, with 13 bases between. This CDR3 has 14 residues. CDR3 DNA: TGTGCCTGGAGTGTACTGAGAGGTTCGGAAAAACTGTTTTTT. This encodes CAWSVLRGSEKLFF.

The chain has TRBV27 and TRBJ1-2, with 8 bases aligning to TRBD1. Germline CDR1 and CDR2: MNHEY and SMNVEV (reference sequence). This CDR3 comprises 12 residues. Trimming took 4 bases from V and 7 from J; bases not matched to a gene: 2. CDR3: CASSSTGGGYTF. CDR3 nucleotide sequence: TGTGCCAGCAGTTCCACAGGGGGTGGCTACACCTTC.

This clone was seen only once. The CDR3 sequence: CASSLDRGSHEQYF. DNA for the CDR3: TGCGCCAGCAGCTTGGACAGGGGGAGCCACGAGCAGTACTTC. The J gene is TRBJ2-7, the V gene TRBV5-1; 8 bases are shared with TRBD1. Looked up from germline, CDR1 is SGHRS and CDR2 is YFSETQ. This CDR3 comprises 14 residues. V lost 0 bases and J lost 5; bases outside the gene matches: 4.

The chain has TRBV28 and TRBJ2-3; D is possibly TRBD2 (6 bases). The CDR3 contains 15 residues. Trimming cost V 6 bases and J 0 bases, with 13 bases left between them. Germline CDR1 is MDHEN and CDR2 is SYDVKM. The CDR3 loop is CASRLYGTSTDTQYF. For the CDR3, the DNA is TGTGCCAGCAGGCTATACGGGACTAGCACAGATACGCAGTATTTT.

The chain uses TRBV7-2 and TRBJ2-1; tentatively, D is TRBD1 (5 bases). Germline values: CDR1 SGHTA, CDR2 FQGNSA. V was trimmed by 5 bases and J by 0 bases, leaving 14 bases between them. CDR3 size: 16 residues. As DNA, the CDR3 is TGTGCCAGCAGCCGCAGGGCCGGCAGCTCCTACAATGAGCAGTTCTTC. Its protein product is CASSRRAGSSYNEQFF.

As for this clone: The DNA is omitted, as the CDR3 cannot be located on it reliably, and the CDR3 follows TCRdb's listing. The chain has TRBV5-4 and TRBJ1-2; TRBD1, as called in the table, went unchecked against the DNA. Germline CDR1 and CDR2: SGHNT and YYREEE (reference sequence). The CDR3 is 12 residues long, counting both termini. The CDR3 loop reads CASSFGQGNDTF.

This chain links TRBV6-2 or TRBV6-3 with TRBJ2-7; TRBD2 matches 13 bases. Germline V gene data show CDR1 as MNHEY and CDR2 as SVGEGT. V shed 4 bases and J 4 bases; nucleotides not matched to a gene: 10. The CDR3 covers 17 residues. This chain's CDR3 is CASSSLLGLAGEYEQYF. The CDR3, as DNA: TGTGCCAGCAGTTCCCTCCTAGGACTAGCGGGGGAGTACGAGCAGTACTTC.

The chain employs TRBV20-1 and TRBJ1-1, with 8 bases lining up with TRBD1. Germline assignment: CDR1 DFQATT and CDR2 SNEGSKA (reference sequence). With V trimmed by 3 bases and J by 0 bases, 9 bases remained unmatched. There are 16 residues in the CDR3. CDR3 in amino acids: CSASRQGAPMNTEAFF. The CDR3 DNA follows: TGCAGTGCTAGTAGGCAGGGGGCCCCTATGAACACTGAAGCTTTCTTT.

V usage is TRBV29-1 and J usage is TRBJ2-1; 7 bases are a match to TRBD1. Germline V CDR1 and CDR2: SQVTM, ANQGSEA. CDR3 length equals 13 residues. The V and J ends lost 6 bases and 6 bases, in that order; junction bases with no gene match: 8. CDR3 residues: CSVTGQVFNEQFF. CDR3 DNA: TGCAGCGTGACAGGACAGGTCTTCAATGAGCAGTTCTTC.

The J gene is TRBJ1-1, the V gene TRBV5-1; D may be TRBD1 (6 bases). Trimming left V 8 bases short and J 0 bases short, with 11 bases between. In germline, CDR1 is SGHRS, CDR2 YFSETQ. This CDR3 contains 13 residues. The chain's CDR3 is CASNRDMNTEAFF. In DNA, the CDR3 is TGCGCCAGTAACAGGGACATGAACACTGAAGCTTTCTTT.

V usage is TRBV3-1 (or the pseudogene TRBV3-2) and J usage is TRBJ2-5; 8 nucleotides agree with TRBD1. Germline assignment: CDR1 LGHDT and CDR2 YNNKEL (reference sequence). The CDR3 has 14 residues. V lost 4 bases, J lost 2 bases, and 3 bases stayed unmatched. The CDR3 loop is CASSLNRGQETQYF. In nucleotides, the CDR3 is TGTGCCAGCAGCCTTAACAGGGGGCAAGAGACCCAGTACTTC.

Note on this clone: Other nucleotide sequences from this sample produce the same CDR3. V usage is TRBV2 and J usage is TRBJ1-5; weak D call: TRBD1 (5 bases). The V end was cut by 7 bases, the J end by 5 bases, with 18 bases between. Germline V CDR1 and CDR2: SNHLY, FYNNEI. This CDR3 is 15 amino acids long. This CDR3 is CASTPEGAVYQPQHF. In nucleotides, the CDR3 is TGTGCCAGCACCCCCGAAGGGGCGGTCTATCAGCCCCAGCATTTT.

The CDR3 reads CASSPRASGRSTGYEQYF. The DNA of the CDR3 is TGTGCCAGTAGTCCAAGGGCTAGCGGGAGATCTACGGGGTACGAGCAGTACTTC. The chain combines TRBV19 with TRBJ2-7; 10 nucleotides match TRBD2. The CDR3 runs 18 residues. Germline V lookup: CDR1 LNHDA, CDR2 SQIVND (reference sequence). The V and J ends lost 5 bases and 4 bases, in that order; junction bases with no gene match: 17.

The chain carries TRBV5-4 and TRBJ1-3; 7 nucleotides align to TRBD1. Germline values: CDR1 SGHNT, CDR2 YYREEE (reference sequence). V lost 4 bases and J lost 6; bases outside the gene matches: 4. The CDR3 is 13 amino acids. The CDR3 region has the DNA TGTGCCAGCAGCCAGACAGGGTCAAACACCATATATTTT. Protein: CASSQTGSNTIYF.

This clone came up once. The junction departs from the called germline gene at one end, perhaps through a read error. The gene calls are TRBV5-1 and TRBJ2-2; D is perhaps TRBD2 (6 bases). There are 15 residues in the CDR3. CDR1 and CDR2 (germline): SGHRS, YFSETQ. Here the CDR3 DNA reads TGCGCCAGCAGCTTGAACGGAGGGAACACCAGGGAGCTGTTTTTT. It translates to CASSLNGGNTRELFF.